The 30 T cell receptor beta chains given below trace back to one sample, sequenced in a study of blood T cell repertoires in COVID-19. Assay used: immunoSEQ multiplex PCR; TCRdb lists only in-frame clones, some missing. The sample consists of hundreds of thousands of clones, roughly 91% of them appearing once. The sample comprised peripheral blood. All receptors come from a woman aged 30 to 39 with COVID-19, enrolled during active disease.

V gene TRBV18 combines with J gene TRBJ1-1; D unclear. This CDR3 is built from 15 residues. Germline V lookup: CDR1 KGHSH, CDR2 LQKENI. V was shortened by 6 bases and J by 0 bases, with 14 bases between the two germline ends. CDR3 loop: CASSPPSRMNTEAFF. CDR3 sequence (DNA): TGTGCCAGCTCCCCTCCATCGCGCATGAACACTGAAGCTTTCTTT.

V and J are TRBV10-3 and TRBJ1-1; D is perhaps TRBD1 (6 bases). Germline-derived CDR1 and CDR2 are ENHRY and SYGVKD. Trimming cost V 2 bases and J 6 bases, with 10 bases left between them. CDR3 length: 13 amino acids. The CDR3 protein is CAISEIQGPEAFF. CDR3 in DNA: TGTGCCATCAGTGAGATTCAGGGGCCTGAAGCTTTCTTT.

CDR3 region: CASSQTNRATNEKLFF. CDR3 in DNA: TGTGCCAGCAGCCAGACAAACAGGGCAACTAATGAAAAACTGTTTTTT. The V and J genes are TRBV3-1 (or the pseudogene TRBV3-2) and TRBJ1-4, with TRBD1 as a possible D gene (6 bases). CDR1 and CDR2 (germline): LGHDT, YNNKEL (reference sequence). Trimming removed 3 bases from V and 0 bases from J, with 11 bases in between. The CDR3 runs 16 residues.

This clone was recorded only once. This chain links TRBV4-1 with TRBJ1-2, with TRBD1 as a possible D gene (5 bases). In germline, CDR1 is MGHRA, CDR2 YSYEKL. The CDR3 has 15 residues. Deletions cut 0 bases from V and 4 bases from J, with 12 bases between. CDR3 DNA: TGCGCCAGCAGCCAAGACCAGGGATACTTCTATGGCTACACCTTC. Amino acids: CASSQDQGYFYGYTF.

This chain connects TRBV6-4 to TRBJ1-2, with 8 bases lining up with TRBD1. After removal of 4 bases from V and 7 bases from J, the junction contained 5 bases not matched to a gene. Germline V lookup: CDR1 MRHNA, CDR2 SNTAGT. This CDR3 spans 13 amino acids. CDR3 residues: CASSAGTGLGYTF. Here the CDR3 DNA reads TGTGCCAGCAGTGCTGGGACAGGCCTTGGCTACACCTTC.

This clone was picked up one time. CDR3 in DNA: TGTGCCACCAGCAGAGAAGAATTGCGGGGGACTGAAGCTTTCTTT. Its translation is CATSREELRGTEAFF. The rearrangement joins TRBV15 to TRBJ1-1; a possible D gene is TRBD1 (5 bases). Trimming pared 0 bases from V and 5 bases from J, leaving 13 bases between. The CDR3 consists of 15 residues. The germline gives CDR1 LNHNV, CDR2 YYDKDF (reference sequence).

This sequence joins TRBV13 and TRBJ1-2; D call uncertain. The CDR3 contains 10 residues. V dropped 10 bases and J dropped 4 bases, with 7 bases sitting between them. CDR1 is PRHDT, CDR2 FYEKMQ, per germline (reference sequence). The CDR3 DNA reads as TGTGCCATACAACCCTATGGCTACACCTTC. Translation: CAIQPYGYTF.

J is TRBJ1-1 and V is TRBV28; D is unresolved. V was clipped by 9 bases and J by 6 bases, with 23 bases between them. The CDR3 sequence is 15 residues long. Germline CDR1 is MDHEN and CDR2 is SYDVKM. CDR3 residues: CASASGRIDIAEAFF. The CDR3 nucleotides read TGTGCCAGTGCTAGTGGCCGCATCGATATTGCTGAAGCTTTCTTT. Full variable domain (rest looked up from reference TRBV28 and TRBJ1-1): DVKVTQSSRYLVKRTGEKVFLECVQDMDHENMFWYRQDPGLGLRLIYFSYDVKMKEKGDIPEGYSVSREKKERFSLILESASTNQTSMYLCASASGRIDIAEAFFGQGTRLTVV.

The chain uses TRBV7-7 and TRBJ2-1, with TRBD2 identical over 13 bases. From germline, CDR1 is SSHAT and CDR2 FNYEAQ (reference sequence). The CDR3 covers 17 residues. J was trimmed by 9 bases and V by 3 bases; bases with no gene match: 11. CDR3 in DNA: TGTGCCAGCAGCTTTTCGGCCGGACTAGCGGGGGTGGGTGAGCAGTTCTTC. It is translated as CASSFSAGLAGVGEQFF.

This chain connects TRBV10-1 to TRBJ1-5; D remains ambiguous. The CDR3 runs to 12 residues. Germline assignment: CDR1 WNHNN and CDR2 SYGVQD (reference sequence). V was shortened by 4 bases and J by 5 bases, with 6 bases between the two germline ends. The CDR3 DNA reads TGCGCCAGCAGTGGGGGAGATCAGCCCCAGCATTTT. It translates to CASSGGDQPQHF.

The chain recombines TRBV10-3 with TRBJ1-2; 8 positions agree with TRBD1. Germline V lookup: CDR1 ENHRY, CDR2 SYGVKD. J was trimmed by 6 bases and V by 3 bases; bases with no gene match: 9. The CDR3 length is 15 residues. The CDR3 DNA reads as TGTGCCATCAGTGATCCCCGTGTGACAGGGGATGGCTACACCTTC. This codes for CAISDPRVTGDGYTF.

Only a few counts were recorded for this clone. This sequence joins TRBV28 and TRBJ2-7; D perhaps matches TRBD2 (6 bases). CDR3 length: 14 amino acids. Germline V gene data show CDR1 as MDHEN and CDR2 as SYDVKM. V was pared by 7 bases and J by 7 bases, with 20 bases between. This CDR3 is CASTPRGLGVEQYF. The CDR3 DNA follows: TGTGCCAGCACCCCCCGGGGACTCGGAGTGGAGCAGTACTTC.

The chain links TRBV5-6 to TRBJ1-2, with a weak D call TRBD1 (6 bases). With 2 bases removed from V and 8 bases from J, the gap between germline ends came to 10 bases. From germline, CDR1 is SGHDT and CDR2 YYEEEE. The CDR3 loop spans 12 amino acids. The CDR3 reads CASSFRTVGYTF. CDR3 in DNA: TGTGCCAGCAGCTTTCGGACAGTCGGCTACACCTTC.

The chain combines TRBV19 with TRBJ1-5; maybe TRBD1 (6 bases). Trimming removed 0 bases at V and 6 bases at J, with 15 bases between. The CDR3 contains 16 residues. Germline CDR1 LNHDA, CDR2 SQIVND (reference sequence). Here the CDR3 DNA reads TGTGCCAGTAGTATAGAGGTCGGCCTCAGGGGTCAGCCCCAGCATTTT. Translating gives CASSIEVGLRGQPQHF.

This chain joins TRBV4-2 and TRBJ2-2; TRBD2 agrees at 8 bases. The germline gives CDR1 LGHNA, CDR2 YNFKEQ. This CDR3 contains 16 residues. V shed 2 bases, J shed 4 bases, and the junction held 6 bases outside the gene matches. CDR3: CASSQPAGGLTGELFF. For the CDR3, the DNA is TGTGCCAGCAGCCAACCCGCGGGGGGCCTCACCGGGGAGCTGTTTTTT.

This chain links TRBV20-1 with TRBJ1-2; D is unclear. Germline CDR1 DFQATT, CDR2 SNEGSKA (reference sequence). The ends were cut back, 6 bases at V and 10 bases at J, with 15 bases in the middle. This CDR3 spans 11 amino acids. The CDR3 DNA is TGCAGTGCGAGGGCCTACGTGGACTACACCTTC. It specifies CSARAYVDYTF.

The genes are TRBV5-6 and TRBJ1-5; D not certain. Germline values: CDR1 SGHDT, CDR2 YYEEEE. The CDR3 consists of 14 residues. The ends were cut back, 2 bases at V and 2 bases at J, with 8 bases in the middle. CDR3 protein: CASSFRVGNQPQHF. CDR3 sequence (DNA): TGTGCCAGCAGCTTCCGGGTGGGCAATCAGCCCCAGCATTTT.

The CDR3 DNA follows: TGTGCCAGCAGCCGGCCGGGACAGGGTAACACCTACGAGCAGTACTTC. As protein: CASSRPGQGNTYEQYF. The chain couples TRBV5-4 to TRBJ2-7, with 9 bases matching TRBD1. V was clipped by 4 bases and J by 2 bases; unmatched bases: 10. This CDR3 spans 16 amino acids. Germline CDR1 and CDR2: SGHNT and YYREEE (reference sequence).

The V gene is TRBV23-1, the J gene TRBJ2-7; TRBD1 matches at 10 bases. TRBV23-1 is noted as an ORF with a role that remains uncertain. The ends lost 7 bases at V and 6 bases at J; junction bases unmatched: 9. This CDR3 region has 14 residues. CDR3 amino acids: CASTQRTGGTEQYF. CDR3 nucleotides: TGCGCCAGCACCCAAAGGACAGGGGGAACCGAGCAGTACTTC.

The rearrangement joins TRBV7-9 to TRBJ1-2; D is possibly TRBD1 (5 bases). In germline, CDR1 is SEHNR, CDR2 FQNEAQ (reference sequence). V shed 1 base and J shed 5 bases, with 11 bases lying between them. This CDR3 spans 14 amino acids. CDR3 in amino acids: CASSLGAGGYGYTF. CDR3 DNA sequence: TGTGCCAGCAGCTTAGGGGCTGGGGGGTATGGCTACACCTTC.

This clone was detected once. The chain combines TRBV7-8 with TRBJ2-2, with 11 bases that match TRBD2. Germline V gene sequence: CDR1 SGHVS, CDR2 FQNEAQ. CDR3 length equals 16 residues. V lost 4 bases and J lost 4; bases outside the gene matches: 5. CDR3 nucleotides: TGTGCCAGCAGCTCCGGGACTAGCGGACTCACCGGGGAGCTGTTTTTT. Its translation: CASSSGTSGLTGELFF.

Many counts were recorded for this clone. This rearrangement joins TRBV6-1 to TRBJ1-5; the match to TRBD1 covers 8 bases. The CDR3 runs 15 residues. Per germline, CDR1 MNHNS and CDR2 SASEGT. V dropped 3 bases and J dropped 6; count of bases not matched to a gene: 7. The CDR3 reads CASSDGQGRTQPQHF. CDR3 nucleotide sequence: TGTGCCAGCAGTGATGGACAGGGCAGGACTCAGCCCCAGCATTTT.

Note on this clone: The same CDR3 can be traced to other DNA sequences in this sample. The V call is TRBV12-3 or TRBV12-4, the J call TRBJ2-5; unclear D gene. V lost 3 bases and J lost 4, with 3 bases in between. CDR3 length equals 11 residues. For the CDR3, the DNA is TGTGCCAGCAGTTTCCGAGAGACCCAGTACTTC. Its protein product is CASSFRETQYF.

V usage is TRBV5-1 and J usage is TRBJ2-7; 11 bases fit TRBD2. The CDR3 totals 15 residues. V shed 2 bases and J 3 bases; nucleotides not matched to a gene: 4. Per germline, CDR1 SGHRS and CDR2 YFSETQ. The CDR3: CASSFRLAGGYEQYF. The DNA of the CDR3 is TGCGCCAGCAGCTTCAGGCTAGCGGGGGGCTACGAGCAGTACTTC.

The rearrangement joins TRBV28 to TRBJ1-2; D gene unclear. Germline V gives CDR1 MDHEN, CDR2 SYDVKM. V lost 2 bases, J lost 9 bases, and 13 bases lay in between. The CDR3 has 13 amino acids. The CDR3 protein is CASSLAGDWSYTF. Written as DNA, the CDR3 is TGTGCCAGCAGTTTAGCGGGAGATTGGAGCTACACCTTC.

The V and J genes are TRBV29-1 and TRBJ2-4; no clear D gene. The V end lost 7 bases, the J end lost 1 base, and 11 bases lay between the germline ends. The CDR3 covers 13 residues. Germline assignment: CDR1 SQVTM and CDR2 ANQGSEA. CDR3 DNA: TGCAGCGCCGACGACGGGGCCAAAAACATTCAGTACTTC. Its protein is CSADDGAKNIQYF.

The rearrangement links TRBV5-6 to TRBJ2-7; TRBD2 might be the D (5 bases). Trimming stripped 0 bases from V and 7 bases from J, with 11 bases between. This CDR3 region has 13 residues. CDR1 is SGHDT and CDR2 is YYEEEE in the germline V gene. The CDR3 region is CASSLDLRGEQYF. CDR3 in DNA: TGTGCCAGCAGCTTGGACTTGCGAGGGGAGCAGTACTTC.

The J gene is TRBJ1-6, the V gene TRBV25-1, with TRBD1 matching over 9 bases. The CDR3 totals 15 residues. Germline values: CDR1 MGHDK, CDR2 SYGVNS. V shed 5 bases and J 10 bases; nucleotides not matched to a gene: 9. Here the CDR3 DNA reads TGTGCCAGCAGTCCTCTGGACAGGGGTTACTCACCCCTCCACTTT. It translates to CASSPLDRGYSPLHF.

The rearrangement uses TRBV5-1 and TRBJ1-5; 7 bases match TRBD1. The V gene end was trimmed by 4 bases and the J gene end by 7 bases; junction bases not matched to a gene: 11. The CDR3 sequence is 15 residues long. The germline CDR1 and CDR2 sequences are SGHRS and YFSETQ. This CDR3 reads CASSPTGVSGQPQHF. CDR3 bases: TGCGCCAGCAGCCCAACAGGGGTCAGCGGGCAGCCCCAGCATTTT.

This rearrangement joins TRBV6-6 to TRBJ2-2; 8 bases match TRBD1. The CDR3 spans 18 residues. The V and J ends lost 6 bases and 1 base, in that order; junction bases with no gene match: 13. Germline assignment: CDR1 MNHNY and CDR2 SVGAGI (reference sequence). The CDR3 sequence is CASSRTKVGQGNTGELFF. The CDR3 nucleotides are TGTGCCAGCAGCCGAACGAAGGTAGGACAGGGGAACACCGGGGAGCTGTTTTTT.